This T cell receptor (beta chain) was sequenced during a study of Ad26.COV2.S vaccination and SARS-CoV-2 variants. In the study overall: The vaccine Ad26.COV2.S was put into the muscle once, or twice with 56 days between.

Treatment denoted: around 19 received Ad26.COV2.S at low or high dose, single or two shots; about five received placebo; per-sample allocation not given. Sampling was performed 63 days after the first vaccine or placebo injection. Donation was by an adult aged 18-55 years who was in Boston. It was Wuhan-strain SARS-CoV-2 spike that the Ad26 vaccine vector expressed. TCRdb's table, derived via immunoSEQ multiplex PCR, lists solely in-frame clones and lacks some. The table lists 360,000 or so clones, 70% to 90% of them singletons. Trimming took off 2 bases at V and 5 bases at J, with 15 bases between the two ends. The CDR3 spans 14 residues. Germline assignment: CDR1 GTSNPN and CDR2 SVGIG (reference sequence).

The source was peripheral blood, collected in a trial of Ad26.COV2.S vaccine versus placebo. This receptor was obtained from a person aged 18-65 years who received the Ad26.COV2.S COVID-19 vaccine or a placebo. This sequence joins TRBV30 and TRBJ1-2; no reliable D call. The CDR3 loop is CAWSSGRVSYGYTF. The CDR3 nucleotides read TGTGCCTGGAGTTCCGGTAGGGTTAGTTATGGCTACACCTTC.